These T cell receptor beta chains were read from a single sample in a study of beta chain features in type 1 diabetes. Only in-frame clones appear in the TCRdb table, and some are missing; sequencing was by immunoSEQ multiplex PCR. The sample holds hundreds of thousands of clones, roughly 12% seen once. Input material: naive CD4+ T cells from blood. These receptors were taken from a man younger than 35 with type 1 diabetes. CDR3s include the opening cysteine and the closing phenylalanine or tryptophan. A D gene is named only where the DNA matches it firmly. Some rows mark clone size as missing; the rest say once, few, many or name a class of expanded clone.

V	size	D	J	DNA	CDR3
TRBV5-1	-	-	TRBJ1-1	TGCGCCAGCAGCCTCGGCCCTACAGGGCTAGACACTGAAGCTTTCTTT	CASSLGPTGLDTEAFF
TRBV13	-	TRBD1	TRBJ1-2	TGTGCCAGCAGCTTACGCCAAACAGGGGGAGGCTACACCTTC	CASSLRQTGGGYTF
TRBV9	-	-	TRBJ2-2	TGTGCCAGCAGCGTAGGGATTTCGAACACCGGGGAGCTGTTTTTT	CASSVGISNTGELFF
TRBV9	few	TRBD2	TRBJ2-5	TGTGCCAGCAGCGTTGGGGTCGGGACTAGCGGGGAAGAGACCCAGTACTTC	CASSVGVGTSGEETQYF
TRBV28	-	-	TRBJ1-2	TGTGCCAGCAGTGCCCCGTCCTATGGCTACACCTTC	CASSAPSYGYTF
TRBV30	few	TRBD1	TRBJ2-5	TGTGCCTGGTGGGGACAGGGCCAAGAGACCCAGTACTTC	CAWWGQGQETQYF
TRBV30	few	TRBD1	TRBJ2-3	TGTGCCTGGAGTTCAGGGGGCCGGTCAGATACGCAGTATTTT	CAWSSGGRSDTQYF
TRBV15	-	-	TRBJ1-1	TGTGCCACCGCCCGGTTGAACACTGAAGCTTTCTTT	CATARLNTEAFF
TRBV30	-	TRBD2	TRBJ2-5	TGTGCCTGGAGTGCCAAGCGGGGGGCTAAAGGCCCGGAGACCCAGTACTTC	CAWSAKRGAKGPETQYF
TRBV20-1	few	-	TRBJ1-5	TGCAGTGCTAGAGCTGGTCAGCCCCAGCATTTT	CSARAGQPQHF
TRBV30	few	TRBD1	TRBJ2-7	TGTGCCTGGAGTAGACAGGGATACGAGCAGTACTTC	CAWSRQGYEQYF
TRBV7-9	-	-	TRBJ1-1	TGTGCCAGCAGCTTATTCCTTCTGGGGGCTGAAGCTTTCTTT	CASSLFLLGAEAFF
TRBV5-1	-	-	TRBJ1-2	TGCGCCAGCAGCCAATATTCGGACAGCTTCGACTATGGCTACACCTTC	CASSQYSDSFDYGYTF
TRBV7-9	-	-	TRBJ2-3	TGTGCCAGCAGCTTAGACGGTATGACAGATACGCAGTATTTT	CASSLDGMTDTQYF
TRBV5-1	few	TRBD2	TRBJ2-7	TGCGCCAGCAGCTTGGAGGGAGGGAGGCAGTACGAGCAGTACTTC	CASSLEGGRQYEQYF
TRBV9	once	-	TRBJ2-1	TGTGCCAGCAGCGTTCTAGGTCAGGGTTGGGATGAGCAGTTCTTC	CASSVLGQGWDEQFF